This TCR beta chain came from a study of CDR3 diversity in severe acne. Germline V lookup: CDR1 MDHEN, CDR2 SYDVKM. The J segment lost 4 bases and the V segment lost 7 bases, leaving 5 bases of the junction unmatched. CDR3 size: 14 residues. One entry per CDR3 protein results from TCRdb running MiXCR on the PCR reads. Of roughly 100,000 distinct CDR3 sequences listed, about half are singletons. Sequencing was done on a sample of blood. This sequence was found in a male donor with acne. The rearrangement joins TRBV28 to TRBJ2-7; 12 bases are shared with TRBD1. CDR3 in amino acids: CASKGTGGSYEQYF. CDR3 coding DNA: TGTGCCAGCAAGGGGACAGGGGGCTCTTACGAGCAGTACTTC.